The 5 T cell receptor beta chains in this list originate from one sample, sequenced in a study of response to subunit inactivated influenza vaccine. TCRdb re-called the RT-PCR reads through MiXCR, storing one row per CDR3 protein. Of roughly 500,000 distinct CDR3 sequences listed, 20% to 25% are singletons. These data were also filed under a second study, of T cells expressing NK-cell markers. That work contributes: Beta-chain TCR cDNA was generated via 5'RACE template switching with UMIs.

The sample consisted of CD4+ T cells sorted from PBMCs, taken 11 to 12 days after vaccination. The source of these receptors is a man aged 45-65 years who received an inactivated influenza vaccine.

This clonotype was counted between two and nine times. The CDR3 reads CASSLRHIAYNEQFF. CDR3 coding DNA: TGTGCCAGCAGCCTACGCCACATCGCATACAATGAGCAGTTCTTC. The chain joins TRBV14 to TRBJ2-1; no definite D call. The CDR3 has 15 residues. Deletions cut 4 bases from V and 4 bases from J, with 14 bases between. From germline, CDR1 is SGHDN and CDR2 FVKESK. Together with reference TRBV14 and TRBJ2-1, the CDR3 gives the full variable domain: EAGVTQFPSHSVIEKGQTVTLRCDPISGHDNLYWYRRVMGKEIKFLLHFVKESKQDESGMPNNRFLAERTGGTYSTLKVQPAELEDSGVYFCASSLRHIAYNEQFFGPGTRLTVL.

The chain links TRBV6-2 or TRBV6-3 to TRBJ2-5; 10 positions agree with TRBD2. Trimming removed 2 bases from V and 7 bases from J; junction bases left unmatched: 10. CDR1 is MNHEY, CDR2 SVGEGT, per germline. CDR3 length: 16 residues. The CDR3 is CASSYPQLAGALTQYF. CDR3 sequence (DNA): TGTGCCAGCAGTTACCCCCAGCTAGCGGGGGCCCTGACCCAGTACTTC.

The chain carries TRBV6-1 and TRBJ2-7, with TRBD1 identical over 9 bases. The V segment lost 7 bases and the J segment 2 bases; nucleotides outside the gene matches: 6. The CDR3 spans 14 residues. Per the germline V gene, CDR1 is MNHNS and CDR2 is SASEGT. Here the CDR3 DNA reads TGTGCCAGCAAAACCGGGACAGGGACCTACGAGCAGTACTTC. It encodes CASKTGTGTYEQYF.

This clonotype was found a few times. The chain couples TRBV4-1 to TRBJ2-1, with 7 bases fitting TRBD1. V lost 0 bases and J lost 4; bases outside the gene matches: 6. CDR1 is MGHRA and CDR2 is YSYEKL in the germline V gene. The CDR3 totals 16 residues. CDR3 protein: CASSQDPTGAYNEQFF. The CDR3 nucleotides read TGCGCCAGCAGCCAAGATCCCACAGGGGCGTACAATGAGCAGTTCTTC.

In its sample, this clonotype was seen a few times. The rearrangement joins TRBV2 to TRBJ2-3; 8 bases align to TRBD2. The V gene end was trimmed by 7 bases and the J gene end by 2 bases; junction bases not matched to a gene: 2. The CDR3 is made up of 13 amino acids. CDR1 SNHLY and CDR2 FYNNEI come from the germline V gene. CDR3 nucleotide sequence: TGTGCCAGCATTAGCGGGGCCACAGATACGCAGTATTTT. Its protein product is CASISGATDTQYF.